This T cell receptor beta chain was sequenced in a study of blood T cell repertoires in COVID-19. CDR3 length: 15 amino acids. The ends lost 6 bases at V and 6 bases at J; junction bases unmatched: 7. Germline loops: CDR1 ENHRY, CDR2 SYGVKD. Clones were read by immunoSEQ multiplex PCR, and TCRdb kept only the in-frame ones, dropping some. The data contain approximately 300,000 clones, around nine tenths of them singletons. The chain has TRBV10-3 and TRBJ2-3; 12 nucleotides line up with TRBD2. Sequencing was carried out using PBMCs or T cells enriched from blood (not recorded which). The TCR was taken from a man between 60 and 75 years old who had recovered from COVID-19. The CDR3 reads CAISPSGGVSDTQYF. Written as DNA, the CDR3 is TGTGCCATCAGCCCTAGCGGGGGGGTTTCGGATACGCAGTATTTT.